The 32 T cell receptor beta chains given below trace back to one sample, sequenced in a study of PD-1 blockade in classical Hodgkin lymphoma. The table came from immunoSEQ multiplex PCR; TCRdb's copy has only in-frame clones and leaves some out. The sample yields over 80,000 clones, about 77% seen once. The time point was: cycle 4 day 1 (C4D1), after less than 7 weeks of nivolumab. Patients all relapsed after autologous stem cell transplantation, and there was variation in brentuximab vedotin exposure. The source was peripheral blood mononuclear cells (PBMCs), collected before the fourth cycle of nivolumab. These TCRs come from a human donor with classical Hodgkin lymphoma.

This chain links TRBV11-3 with TRBJ2-1; 12 bases align to TRBD2. The V and J ends lost 1 base and 8 bases, in that order; junction bases with no gene match: 3. Germline V gene lookup returns CDR1 SGHNT and CDR2 YENEEA. This CDR3 has 15 amino acids. CDR3 bases: TGTGCCAGCAGCTTAGGACTAGCGGGAGTGGATGAGCAGTTCTTC. Amino acid sequence: CASSLGLAGVDEQFF. Looking up the rest from reference TRBV11-3 and TRBJ2-1 gives the full variable domain: EAGVVQSPRYKIIEKKQPVAFWCNPISGHNTLYWYLQNLGQGPELLIRYENEEAVDDSQLPKDRFSAERLKGVDSTLKIQPAELGDSAVYLCASSLGLAGVDEQFFGPGTRLTVL.

V usage is TRBV5-1 and J usage is TRBJ2-1, with 15 bases that match TRBD2. J lost 4 bases, V lost 3 bases, and 5 bases had no gene match. Germline CDR1 SGHRS, CDR2 YFSETQ. The CDR3 is made up of 17 amino acids. Here the CDR3 reads CASSSGLAGGPYNEQFF. CDR3 nucleotides: TGCGCCAGCAGCTCGGGACTAGCGGGGGGCCCGTACAATGAGCAGTTCTTC.

This chain uses TRBV7-6 with TRBJ1-4; a possible D gene is TRBD1 (5 bases). V lost 5 bases and J 4 bases, leaving 14 bases between the germline ends. This CDR3 contains 15 residues. Looked up from germline, CDR1 is SGHVS and CDR2 is FNYEAQ. CDR3 bases: TGTGCCAGCAGCCCTCAGGGATCCCGTAATGAAAAACTGTTTTTT. Protein: CASSPQGSRNEKLFF.

The J gene is TRBJ1-6, the V gene TRBV6-4; 8 nucleotides agree with TRBD1. The CDR3 loop spans 15 amino acids. The V and J ends lost 0 bases and 7 bases, in that order; junction bases with no gene match: 2. The V gene's germline CDR1 is MRHNA and CDR2 SNTAGT. Written as DNA, the CDR3 is TGTGCCAGCAGTGACTCGTGGACAGGGAATTCACCCCTCCACTTT. It is translated as CASSDSWTGNSPLHF.

This clone was observed a handful of times. The V call is TRBV15, the J call TRBJ1-2, with TRBD1 identical over 7 bases. CDR1 LNHNV and CDR2 YYDKDF come from the germline V gene (reference sequence). This CDR3 region has 15 residues. With V trimmed by 5 bases and J by 4 bases, 10 bases remained unmatched. The CDR3: CATSLGGGNLYGYTF. DNA of the CDR3: TGTGCCACCAGCCTAGGGGGCGGTAACCTCTATGGCTACACCTTC.

The chain has TRBV7-2 and TRBJ2-5; no clear D gene. Germline assignment: CDR1 SGHTA and CDR2 FQGNSA. Between the trimmed V and J ends, which lost 3 bases and 4 bases, there was a span of 9 bases. This CDR3 has 13 residues. CDR3 in DNA: TGTGCCAGCAGCTTTGGGCCCACAGAGACCCAGTACTTC. Its protein is CASSFGPTETQYF.

This chain links TRBV13 with TRBJ2-1; D is undetermined. Germline V gene data show CDR1 as PRHDT and CDR2 as FYEKMQ (reference sequence). CDR3 length equals 15 residues. The ends were cut back, 0 bases at V and 5 bases at J, with 11 bases in the middle. In DNA form, the CDR3 reads TGTGCCAGCAGCTTAGGCCGCGGCACTCACAATGAGCAGTTCTTC. This codes for CASSLGRGTHNEQFF.

This clone was recorded only once. The CDR3 nucleotides read TGTGCCAGCAGTTCGGGGGGGGAGCAGTACTTC. This translates into CASSSGGEQYF. This chain joins TRBV28 and TRBJ2-7; 8 bases are shared with TRBD2. The junction had 0 bases not matched to a gene; V was cut back by 4 bases and J by 7 bases. The CDR3 length is 11 residues. Germline-derived CDR1 and CDR2 are MDHEN and SYDVKM. Based on the CDR3 plus reference TRBV28 and TRBJ2-7, the full variable domain is DVKVTQSSRYLVKRTGEKVFLECVQDMDHENMFWYRQDPGLGLRLIYFSYDVKMKEKGDIPEGYSVSREKKERFSLILESASTNQTSMYLCASSSGGEQYFGPGTRLTVT.

The V call is TRBV5-1, the J call TRBJ1-1; possibly TRBD1 for D (5 bases). The CDR3 is made up of 13 amino acids. Germline V gene data show CDR1 as SGHRS and CDR2 as YFSETQ. Trimming took 7 bases from V and 4 from J, leaving 14 bases between them. The CDR3 loop is CASAGTVGTEAFF. CDR3 coding DNA: TGCGCCAGCGCCGGGACGGTGGGCACTGAAGCTTTCTTT.

The chain is built from TRBV6-1 and TRBJ1-1; D uncertain. Deletions cut 5 bases from V and 1 base from J, with 8 bases between. The CDR3 spans 13 residues. Germline V gene lookup returns CDR1 MNHNS and CDR2 SASEGT. CDR3 residues: CASSWVENTEAFF. CDR3 sequence (DNA): TGTGCCAGCAGTTGGGTAGAGAACACTGAAGCTTTCTTT.

This sequence joins TRBV7-9 and TRBJ1-4; TRBD1 matches 9 bases. The trim removed 5 bases at V and 7 bases at J, leaving 5 bases unmatched. The CDR3 has 14 amino acids. CDR1 is SEHNR, CDR2 FQNEAQ, per germline (reference sequence). CDR3 sequence (DNA): TGTGCCAGCAGCCCGGGGACAGGGCTTGAAAAACTGTTTTTT. This gives the protein CASSPGTGLEKLFF.

The V and J genes are TRBV6-1 and TRBJ2-7; D uncertain. The CDR3 spans 14 residues. V lost 3 bases and J lost 3, with 12 bases in between. Germline V CDR1 and CDR2: MNHNS, SASEGT. CDR3 nucleotides: TGTGCCAGCAGTGATGGGCCGAATATCTACGAGCAGTACTTC. Protein: CASSDGPNIYEQYF.

The genes are TRBV5-1 and TRBJ2-5; 9 nucleotides line up with TRBD2. From germline, CDR1 is SGHRS and CDR2 YFSETQ. V shed 0 bases and J 4 bases; nucleotides not matched to a gene: 7. The CDR3 extends over 16 amino acids. The CDR3 here is CASSLVAGGPRETQYF. CDR3 bases: TGCGCCAGCAGCTTGGTGGCGGGGGGGCCCCGAGAGACCCAGTACTTC.

About this clone: The junction departs from the called germline gene at one end, perhaps through a read error. The chain recombines TRBV5-8 with TRBJ2-1, with a tentative D call TRBD1 (6 bases). The CDR3 covers 15 residues. The germline V gene has CDR1 SGHTS and CDR2 YDEGEE. The CDR3 DNA reads TGTGCCAGCAGGTTGGGGGCTCCCTTGACCAATGAGCAGTTCTTC. Translated: CASRLGAPLTNEQFF.

V gene TRBV4-1 combines with J gene TRBJ2-2; 10 nucleotides line up with TRBD2. From germline, CDR1 is MGHRA and CDR2 YSYEKL. V trimming: 0 bases; J trimming: 7 bases; junction bases outside the gene matches: 8. This CDR3 contains 17 residues. CDR3 amino acids: CASSQEGLAGEDGELFF. For the CDR3, the DNA is TGCGCCAGCAGCCAAGAAGGGCTAGCGGGAGAGGACGGGGAGCTGTTTTTT.

The chain employs TRBV7-3 and TRBJ2-3; possible D gene TRBD2, 5 bases. Trimming left V 1 base short and J 2 bases short, with 10 bases between. This CDR3 has 15 residues. CDR1 is SGHTA, CDR2 FQGTGA, per germline. Here the CDR3 reads CASSLSWENTDTQYF. As DNA, the CDR3 is TGTGCCAGCAGCTTAAGCTGGGAGAACACAGATACGCAGTATTTT.

The chain recombines TRBV6-1 with TRBJ1-1; D remains ambiguous. From germline, CDR1 is MNHNS and CDR2 SASEGT. V lost 3 bases to trimming and J lost 2 bases, with 13 bases between them. This CDR3 is 15 amino acids long. The CDR3 protein is CASSDVVGYNTEAFF. The CDR3 bases are TGTGCCAGCAGTGATGTGGTAGGCTACAACACTGAAGCTTTCTTT.

This chain links TRBV9 with TRBJ2-5; TRBD2 matches at 12 bases. Germline V gene data show CDR1 as SGDLS and CDR2 as YYNGEE. After removal of 2 bases from V and 4 bases from J, the junction contained 12 bases not matched to a gene. The CDR3 loop spans 18 amino acids. The CDR3 DNA is TGTGCCAGCAGCGTTGGGCTAGCGGGGGGGCCGTCGCGAGAGACCCAGTACTTC. This translates into CASSVGLAGGPSRETQYF.

The J gene is TRBJ2-7, the V gene TRBV5-1, with TRBD2 identical over 13 bases. Germline V CDR1 and CDR2: SGHRS, YFSETQ. With V trimmed by 6 bases and J by 1 base, 10 bases remained unmatched. This CDR3 spans 17 amino acids. The CDR3 DNA reads as TGCGCCAGCACCAAGACTAGCGGGAGGTTGTTATCCTACGAGCAGTACTTC. Its translation: CASTKTSGRLLSYEQYF.

The gene calls are TRBV4-1 and TRBJ2-3, with 7 positions matching TRBD2. There are 18 residues in the CDR3. J lost 6 bases, V lost 1 base, and 16 bases had no gene match. From germline, CDR1 is MGHRA and CDR2 YSYEKL. The chain's CDR3 is CASSQGQGGGVRADTQYF. The CDR3 nucleotides are TGCGCCAGCAGCCAAGGCCAGGGCGGGGGAGTTCGCGCGGATACGCAGTATTTT.

This chain joins TRBV7-9 and TRBJ1-4; TRBD1 might be the D (5 bases). The CDR3 sequence is 16 residues long. CDR1 is SEHNR, CDR2 FQNEAQ, per germline (reference sequence). Trimming left V 1 base short and J 6 bases short, with 15 bases between. CDR3 DNA: TGTGCCAGCAGCTTAGGGCTCGGAACAGGCGATGAAAAACTGTTTTTT. It translates to CASSLGLGTGDEKLFF.

The chain employs TRBV28 and TRBJ2-3, with D perhaps matching TRBD2 (5 bases). The V gene lost 6 bases and the J gene lost 6 bases, with 13 bases spanning the gap. This CDR3 comprises 13 residues. Looked up from germline, CDR1 is MDHEN and CDR2 is SYDVKM. The CDR3 bases are TGTGCCAGCAGCTCTTCTTTAGCGGATACGCAGTATTTT. Translation: CASSSSLADTQYF.

The chain carries TRBV4-3 and TRBJ2-7; 7 bases are shared with TRBD1. The CDR3 is 15 residues long. V gave up 1 base and J gave up 3 bases; unmatched junction bases: 6. Germline CDR1 and CDR2: LGHNA and YSLEER. The chain's CDR3 is CASSQGPGGIYEQYF. For the CDR3, the DNA is TGCGCCAGCAGCCAAGGGCCAGGGGGAATCTACGAGCAGTACTTC.

This clone was counted once. The J gene is TRBJ1-1, the V gene TRBV5-1; D unresolved. CDR1 and CDR2 from the germline V gene are SGHRS and YFSETQ. V gave up 7 bases and J gave up 1 base, with 11 bases separating them. CDR3 length: 13 residues. CDR3 coding DNA: TGCGCCAGCTTTGGTCCCGGGAACACTGAAGCTTTCTTT. This encodes CASFGPGNTEAFF. Full variable domain (rest looked up from reference TRBV5-1 and TRBJ1-1): KAGVTQTPRYLIKTRGQQVTLSCSPISGHRSVSWYQQTPGQGLQFLFEYFSETQRNKGNFPGRFSGRQFSNSRSEMNVSTLELGDSALYLCASFGPGNTEAFFGQGTRLTVV.

This chain joins TRBV28 and TRBJ2-1; possibly TRBD2 for D (6 bases). The CDR3 sequence is 16 residues long. In germline, CDR1 is MDHEN, CDR2 SYDVKM. V lost 4 bases to trimming and J lost 5 bases, with 18 bases between them. The DNA of the CDR3 is TGTGCCAGCAGTTCCCCGCGTGGGGACTTTAACAATGAGCAGTTCTTC. It specifies CASSSPRGDFNNEQFF.

This clone was detected only a few times. The chain has TRBV27 and TRBJ2-1; TRBD2 matches 13 bases. V lost 0 bases, J lost 10 bases, and 3 bases stayed unmatched. CDR1 MNHEY and CDR2 SMNVEV come from the germline V gene (reference sequence). The CDR3 is 15 residues long. The CDR3 here is CASSLSGTSGAEQFF. As DNA, the CDR3 is TGTGCCAGCAGTTTATCTGGGACTAGCGGGGCCGAGCAGTTCTTC.

As for this clone: One junction end disagrees with the germline gene, perhaps due to a read error. The chain links TRBV7-7 to TRBJ2-2; D is unclear. Germline assignment: CDR1 SSHAT and CDR2 FNYEAQ (reference sequence). This CDR3 is 15 amino acids long. The CDR3 DNA follows: TGTGCTAGCAGCTTAGTTTCCGAGAACACCGGGGAGCTGTTTTTT. As protein: CASSLVSENTGELFF.

CDR3 sequence reads: CASSMKREAGEPYNEQFF. The CDR3 DNA reads TGTGCCAGTAGTATGAAAAGGGAAGCGGGAGAGCCTTACAATGAGCAGTTCTTC. The chain has TRBV19 and TRBJ2-1; 8 bases agree with TRBD2. Germline assignment: CDR1 LNHDA and CDR2 SQIVND (reference sequence). J lost 4 bases, V lost 3 bases, and 14 bases had no gene match. This CDR3 region has 18 residues.

The chain uses TRBV28 and TRBJ1-4; D is perhaps TRBD1 (6 bases). The CDR3 totals 14 residues. Germline CDR1 MDHEN, CDR2 SYDVKM. V was cut by 3 bases and J by 8 bases, with 13 bases left in between. This chain's CDR3 is CASSFIGTSEKLFF. The CDR3 bases are TGTGCCAGCAGTTTTATAGGGACATCGGAAAAACTGTTTTTT.

This chain links TRBV7-9 with TRBJ2-7; 11 bases align to TRBD2. Trimming removed 2 bases from V and 4 bases from J; junction bases left unmatched: 10. CDR1 and CDR2 (germline): SEHNR, FQNEAQ (reference sequence). The CDR3 runs to 17 residues. The CDR3 DNA reads TGTGCCAGCAGCTTATTTGATAGCGGGAGGGGAACTTACGAGCAGTACTTC. It translates to CASSLFDSGRGTYEQYF.

The chain employs TRBV7-9 and TRBJ1-5, with D hard to call. This CDR3 has 14 residues. Germline CDR1 is SEHNR and CDR2 is FQNEAQ (reference sequence). V was clipped by 4 bases and J by 3 bases, with 10 bases between them. The CDR3 protein is CASSSRDLNQPQHF. For the CDR3, the DNA is TGTGCCAGCAGCTCCCGGGATCTCAATCAGCCCCAGCATTTT.

There are a few counts of this clone. The gene calls are TRBV19 and TRBJ1-5, with 9 bases aligning to TRBD1. CDR3 length equals 16 residues. Germline CDR1 and CDR2: LNHDA and SQIVND (reference sequence). V shed 4 bases, J shed 2 bases, and the junction held 6 bases outside the gene matches. The CDR3 loop reads CASSTPRTGGNQPQHF. The CDR3 bases are TGTGCCAGTAGTACCCCAAGGACAGGGGGCAATCAGCCCCAGCATTTT.